This T cell receptor beta chain was documented in a study of OX40 agonist ivuxolimab in advanced cancers. A note on the overall study: Ivuxolimab was a fully human IgG2 agonistic monoclonal antibody targeting the costimulatory receptor OX40 (CD134). Intravenous ivuxolimab was administered to patients every 2 weeks at six dose levels: 0.01, 0.1, 0.3, 1.5, 3 and 10 mg/kg. Among the 52 dose-escalation patients, about 19 had hepatocellular carcinoma, around 15 melanoma, 9 renal cell carcinoma and 9 head and neck cancer. In the dose-escalation cohort, around 80% of patients were male, and the mean age was roughly 60 years with a range of roughly 23 to 90. Patients were allowed to have had prior anti-PD-1, anti-PD-L1 or anti-CTLA-4 therapy, and roughly 40% of the dose-escalation patients had previously received checkpoint inhibitors. Partial responses were achieved by three dose-escalation patients, of whom one had hepatocellular carcinoma and two had cutaneous melanoma. The point of sequencing TCRbeta in the periphery was to test whether ivuxolimab changed TCR sequence diversity and drove clonal T-cell expansion. The paper covers the monotherapy dose-escalation part of the phase I ivuxolimab trial, which included N ≈ 50 patients. Paper-wide results and their limitations: In the 0.1-3.0 mg/kg groups, partial responders had among the lowest normalized peripheral clonal expansion, particularly in CD8+ T cells. The antigen specificity of the clonally expanded peripheral T cells was not determined. After ivuxolimab, more expanded clones were found on average in CD8+ T cells than in CD4+ T cells. Low levels of normalized T-cell clonal expansion were also seen in some patients who did not respond. At doses of 0.1 to 3.0 mg/kg, clonal expansion of both CD4+ and CD8+ T cells in blood was seen between baseline and week 6.

The trial excluded patients who had a history of autoimmune disease or were on systemic immunosuppression. Peripheral blood for TCR sequencing was collected from all dose cohorts at baseline, on cycle 4 day 1, and on cycle 7 day 1. The samples were drawn from a first-in-human, open-label, multicenter phase I dose-escalation trial of ivuxolimab. The trial enrolled adults with locally advanced or metastatic head and neck squamous cell, hepatocellular, melanoma or renal cell carcinoma. CD4+ and CD8+ T cells were sorted separately from peripheral blood before TCR sequencing. With respect to this clone: There is no known antigen for this receptor. Within one base of it there is no much larger clone, and no base qualities were kept. This same CDR3 is encoded by further DNA sequences in the sample.

V and J lose 1 base and 0 bases, and a span of 7 bases separates them. From a lookup of the germline V gene, CDR1 and CDR2 are SGHTA and FQGNSA. Reading from cysteine to phenylalanine, the CDR3 counts 15 amino acids. Just the 45-base CDR3 DNA is kept, in frame starting at base 1. Genomic DNA was extracted from sorted cells for sequencing of the TCRbeta CDR3 region. The immunoSEQ Assay was used for sequencing of TCRbeta CDR3 regions. TCRdb provides this immuneACCESS table in a form limited to in-frame rearrangements. Some clones are lacking; in checked studies, under half of them reflect an unresolved V gene, and why the rest are absent is not known. The table for this sample lists 85,000 to 100,000 clones; roughly nine tenths of them were counted only once. The ten largest clones add up to about 0.31% of the sample.

This receptor chain uses TRBV7-2 and TRBJ1-3; no confident D gene assignment can be made. This clonotype was obtained from an adult with an advanced solid tumor such as melanoma, head and neck, liver or kidney cancer. Specimen: CD4+ or CD8+ T cells sorted from blood, collected in a trial of the OX40 agonist ivuxolimab. The sequence in DNA is TGTGCCAGCAGCTTAGGCCGGAACTCTGGAAACACCATATATTTT. The resulting protein is CASSLGRNSGNTIYF.